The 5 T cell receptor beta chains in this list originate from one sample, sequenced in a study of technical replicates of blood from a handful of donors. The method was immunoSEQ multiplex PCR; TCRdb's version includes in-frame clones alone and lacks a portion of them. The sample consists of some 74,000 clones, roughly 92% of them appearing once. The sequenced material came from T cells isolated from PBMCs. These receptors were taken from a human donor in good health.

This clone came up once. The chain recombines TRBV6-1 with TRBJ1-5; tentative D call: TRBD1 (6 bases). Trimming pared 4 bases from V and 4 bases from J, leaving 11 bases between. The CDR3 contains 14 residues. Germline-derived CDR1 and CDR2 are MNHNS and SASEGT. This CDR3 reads CASSGGGWNQPQHF. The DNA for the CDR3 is TGTGCCAGCAGTGGGGGGGGCTGGAATCAGCCCCAGCATTTT.

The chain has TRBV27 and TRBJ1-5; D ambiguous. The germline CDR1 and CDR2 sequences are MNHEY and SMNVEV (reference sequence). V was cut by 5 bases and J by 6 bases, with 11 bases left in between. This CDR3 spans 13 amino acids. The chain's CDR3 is CASSARESQPQHF. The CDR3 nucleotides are TGTGCCAGCAGTGCCCGGGAAAGTCAGCCCCAGCATTTT.

This chain's CDR3 is CASSIDRGRWGNQPQHF. The DNA of the CDR3 is TGTGCCAGCAGCATAGACAGGGGGCGCTGGGGCAATCAGCCCCAGCATTTT. The chain employs TRBV28 and TRBJ1-5, with TRBD1 matching 10 bases. Losses at the gene ends were 6 bases for V and 2 bases for J; bases not matched to a gene: 10. The germline CDR1 and CDR2 sequences are MDHEN and SYDVKM. The CDR3 runs 17 residues.

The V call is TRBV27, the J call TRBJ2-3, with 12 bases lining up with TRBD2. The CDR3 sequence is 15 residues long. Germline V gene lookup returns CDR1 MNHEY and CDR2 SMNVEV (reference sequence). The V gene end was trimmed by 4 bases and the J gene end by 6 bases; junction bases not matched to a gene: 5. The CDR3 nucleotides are TGTGCCAGCAGTTCATGGACTAGCGGGATGGATACGCAGTATTTT. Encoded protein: CASSSWTSGMDTQYF.

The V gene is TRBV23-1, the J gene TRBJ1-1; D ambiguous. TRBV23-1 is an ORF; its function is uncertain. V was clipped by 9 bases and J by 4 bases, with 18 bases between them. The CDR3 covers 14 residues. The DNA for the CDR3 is TGCGCCAGAGGCAGAGGCAGCTCTTTCACTGAAGCTTTCTTT. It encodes CARGRGSSFTEAFF.